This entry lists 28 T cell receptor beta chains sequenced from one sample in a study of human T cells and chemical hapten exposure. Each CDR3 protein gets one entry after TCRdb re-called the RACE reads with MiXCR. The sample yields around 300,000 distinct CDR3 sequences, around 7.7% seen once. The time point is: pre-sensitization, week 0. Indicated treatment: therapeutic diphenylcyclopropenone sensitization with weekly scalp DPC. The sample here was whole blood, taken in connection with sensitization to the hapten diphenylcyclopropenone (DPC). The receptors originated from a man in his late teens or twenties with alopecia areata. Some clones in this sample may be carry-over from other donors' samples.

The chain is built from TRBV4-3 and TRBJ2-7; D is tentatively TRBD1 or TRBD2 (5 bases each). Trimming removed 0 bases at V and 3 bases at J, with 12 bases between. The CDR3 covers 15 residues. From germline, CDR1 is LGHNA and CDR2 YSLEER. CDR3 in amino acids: CASSQDRGDRYEQYF. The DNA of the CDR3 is TGCGCCAGCAGCCAAGATAGAGGGGACCGCTACGAGCAGTACTTC.

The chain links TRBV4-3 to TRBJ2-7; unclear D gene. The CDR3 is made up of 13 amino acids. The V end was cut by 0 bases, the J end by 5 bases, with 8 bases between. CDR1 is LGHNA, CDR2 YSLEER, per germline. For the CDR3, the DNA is TGCGCCAGCAGCCAAGATCTTAGGCACGAGCAGTACTTC. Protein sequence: CASSQDLRHEQYF.

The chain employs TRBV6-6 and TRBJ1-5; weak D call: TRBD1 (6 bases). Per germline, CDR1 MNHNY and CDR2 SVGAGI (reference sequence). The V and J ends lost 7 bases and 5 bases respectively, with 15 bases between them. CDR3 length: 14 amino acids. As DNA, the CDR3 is TGTGCCAGCATGCCGTTCCAGGGGCATCAGCCCCAGCATTTT. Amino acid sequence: CASMPFQGHQPQHF.

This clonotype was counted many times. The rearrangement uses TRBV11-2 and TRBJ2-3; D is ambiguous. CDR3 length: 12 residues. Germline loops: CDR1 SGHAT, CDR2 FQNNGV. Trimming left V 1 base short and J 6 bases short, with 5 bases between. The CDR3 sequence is CASSLVSDTQYF. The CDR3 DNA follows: TGTGCCAGCAGCTTAGTATCTGATACGCAGTATTTT. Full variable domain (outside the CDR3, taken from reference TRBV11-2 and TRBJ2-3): EAGVAQSPRYKIIEKRQSVAFWCNPISGHATLYWYQQILGQGPKLLIQFQNNGVVDDSQLPKDRFSAERLKGVDSTLKIQPAKLEDSAVYLCASSLVSDTQYFGPGTRLTVL.

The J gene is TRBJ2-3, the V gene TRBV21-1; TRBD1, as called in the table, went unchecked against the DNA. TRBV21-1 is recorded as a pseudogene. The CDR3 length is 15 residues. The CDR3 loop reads CASSPLGQGENTQYF. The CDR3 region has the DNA TGTGCCAGCAGCCCCCTGGGACAGGGAGAAAATACGCAGTATTTT.

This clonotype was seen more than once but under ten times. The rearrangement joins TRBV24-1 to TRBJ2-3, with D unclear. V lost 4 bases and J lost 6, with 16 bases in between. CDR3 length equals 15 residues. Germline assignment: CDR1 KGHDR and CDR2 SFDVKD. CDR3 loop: CATSERQVYPDTQYF. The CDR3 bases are TGTGCCACCAGTGAGAGGCAGGTTTACCCCGATACGCAGTATTTT.

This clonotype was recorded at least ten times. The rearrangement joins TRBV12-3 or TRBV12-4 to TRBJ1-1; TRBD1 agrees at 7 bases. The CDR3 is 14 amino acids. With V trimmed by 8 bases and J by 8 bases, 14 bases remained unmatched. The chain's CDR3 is CASSWGRTGAEAFF. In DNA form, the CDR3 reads TGTGCCAGCTCTTGGGGGCGTACAGGGGCAGAAGCTTTCTTT.

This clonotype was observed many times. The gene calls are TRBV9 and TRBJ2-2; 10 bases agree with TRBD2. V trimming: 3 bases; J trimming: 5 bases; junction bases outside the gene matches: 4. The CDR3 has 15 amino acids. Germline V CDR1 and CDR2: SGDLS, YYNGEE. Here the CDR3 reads CASSAGLAVTGELFF. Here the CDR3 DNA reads TGTGCCAGCAGCGCCGGACTAGCGGTTACCGGGGAGCTGTTTTTT.

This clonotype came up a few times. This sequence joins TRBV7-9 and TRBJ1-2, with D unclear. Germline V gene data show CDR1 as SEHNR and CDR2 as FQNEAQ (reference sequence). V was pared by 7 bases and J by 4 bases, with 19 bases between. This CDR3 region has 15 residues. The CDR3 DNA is TGTGCCAGCACCTTTGGAGGGCGCGGGAGCTATGGCTACACCTTC. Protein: CASTFGGRGSYGYTF.

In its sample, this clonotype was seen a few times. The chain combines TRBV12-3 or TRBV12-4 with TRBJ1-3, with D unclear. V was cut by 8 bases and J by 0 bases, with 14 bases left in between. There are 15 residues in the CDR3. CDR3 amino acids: CASRLNDYSGNTIYF. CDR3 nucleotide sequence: TGTGCCAGCCGCCTGAACGACTACTCTGGAAACACCATATATTTT.

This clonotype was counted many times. This chain's CDR3 is CASSLGTGGNTF. The CDR3 DNA is TGTGCCAGCAGTTTGGGGACAGGAGGAAACACCTTC. The chain combines TRBV12-3 or TRBV12-4 with TRBJ1-2, with 8 bases that match TRBD1. The J segment lost 12 bases and the V segment lost 3 bases, leaving 6 bases of the junction unmatched. CDR3 length: 12 amino acids.

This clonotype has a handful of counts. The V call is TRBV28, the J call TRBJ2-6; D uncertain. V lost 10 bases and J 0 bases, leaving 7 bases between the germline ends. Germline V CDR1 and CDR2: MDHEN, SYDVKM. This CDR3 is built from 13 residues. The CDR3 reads CATRVSGANVLTF. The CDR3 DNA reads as TGTGCCACCCGGGTCTCTGGGGCCAACGTCCTGACTTTC.

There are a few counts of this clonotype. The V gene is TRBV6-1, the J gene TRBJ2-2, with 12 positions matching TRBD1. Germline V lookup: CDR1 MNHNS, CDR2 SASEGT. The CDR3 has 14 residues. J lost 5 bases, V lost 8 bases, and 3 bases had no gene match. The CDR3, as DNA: TGTGCCAGCGGGACAGGGGGCGAGACCGGGGAGCTGTTTTTT. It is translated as CASGTGGETGELFF.

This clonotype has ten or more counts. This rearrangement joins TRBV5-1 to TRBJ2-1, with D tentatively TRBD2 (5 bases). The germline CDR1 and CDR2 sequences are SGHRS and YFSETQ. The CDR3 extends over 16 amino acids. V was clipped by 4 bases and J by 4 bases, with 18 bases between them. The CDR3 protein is CASSVGGSTTYNEQFF. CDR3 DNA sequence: TGCGCCAGCAGCGTAGGCGGGTCCACCACTTACAATGAGCAGTTCTTC.

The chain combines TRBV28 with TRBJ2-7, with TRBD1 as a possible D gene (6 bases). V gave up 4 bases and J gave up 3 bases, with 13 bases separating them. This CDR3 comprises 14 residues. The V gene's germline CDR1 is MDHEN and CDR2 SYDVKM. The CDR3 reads CASSSLRGSYEQYF. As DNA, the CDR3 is TGTGCCAGCAGTTCTCTCAGGGGAAGCTACGAGCAGTACTTC. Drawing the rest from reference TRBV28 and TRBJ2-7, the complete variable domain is DVKVTQSSRYLVKRTGEKVFLECVQDMDHENMFWYRQDPGLGLRLIYFSYDVKMKEKGDIPEGYSVSREKKERFSLILESASTNQTSMYLCASSSLRGSYEQYFGPGTRLTVT.

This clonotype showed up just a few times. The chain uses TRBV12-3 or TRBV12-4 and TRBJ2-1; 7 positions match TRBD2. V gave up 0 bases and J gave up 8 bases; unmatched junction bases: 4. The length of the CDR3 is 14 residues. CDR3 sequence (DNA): TGTGCCAGCAGTTTAGCGGCGGGGAGGGATGAGCAGTTCTTC. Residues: CASSLAAGRDEQFF.

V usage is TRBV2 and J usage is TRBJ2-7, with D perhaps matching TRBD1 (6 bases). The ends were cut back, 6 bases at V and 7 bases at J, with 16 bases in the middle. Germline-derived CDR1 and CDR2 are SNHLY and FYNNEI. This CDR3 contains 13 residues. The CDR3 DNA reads TGTGCCAGCAGCCAGAGACAGGTCTGGGAGCAGTACGTC. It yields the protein CASSQRQVWEQYV.

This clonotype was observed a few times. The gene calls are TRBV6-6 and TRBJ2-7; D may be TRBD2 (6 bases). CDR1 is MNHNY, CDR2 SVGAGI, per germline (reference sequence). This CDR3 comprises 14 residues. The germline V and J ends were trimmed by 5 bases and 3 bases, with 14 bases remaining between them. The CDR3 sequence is CASSQGGLSYEQYV. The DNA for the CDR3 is TGTGCCAGCAGTCAGGGAGGACTGAGCTACGAGCAGTACGTC.

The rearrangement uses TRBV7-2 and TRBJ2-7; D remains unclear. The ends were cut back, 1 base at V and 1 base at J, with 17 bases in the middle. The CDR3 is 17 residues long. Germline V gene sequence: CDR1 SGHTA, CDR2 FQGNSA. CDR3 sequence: CASSLDSVVGFSYEQYF. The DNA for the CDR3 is TGTGCCAGCAGCTTAGATTCTGTTGTAGGGTTTTCCTACGAGCAGTACTTC. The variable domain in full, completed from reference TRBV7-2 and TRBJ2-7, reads GAGVSQSPSNKVTEKGKDVELRCDPISGHTALYWYRQSLGQGLEFLIYFQGNSAPDKSGLPSDRFSAERTGGSVSTLTIQRTQQEDSAVYLCASSLDSVVGFSYEQYFGPGTRLTVT.

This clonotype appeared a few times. This chain's CDR3 is CASSQEETSGGDEQFF. The CDR3 bases are TGCGCCAGCAGCCAAGAGGAAACTAGCGGGGGCGATGAGCAGTTCTTC. The chain carries TRBV4-3 and TRBJ2-1; 11 bases agree with TRBD2. Germline V CDR1 and CDR2: LGHNA, YSLEER. The CDR3 length is 16 residues. J lost 8 bases, V lost 0 bases, and 6 bases had no gene match.

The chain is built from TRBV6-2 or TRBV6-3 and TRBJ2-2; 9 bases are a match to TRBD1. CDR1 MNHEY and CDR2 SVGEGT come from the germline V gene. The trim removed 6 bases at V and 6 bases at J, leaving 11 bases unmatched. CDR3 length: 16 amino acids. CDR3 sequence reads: CASSYRDRVGSGELFF. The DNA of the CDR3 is TGTGCCAGCAGCTACCGGGACAGGGTCGGTTCCGGGGAGCTGTTTTTT.

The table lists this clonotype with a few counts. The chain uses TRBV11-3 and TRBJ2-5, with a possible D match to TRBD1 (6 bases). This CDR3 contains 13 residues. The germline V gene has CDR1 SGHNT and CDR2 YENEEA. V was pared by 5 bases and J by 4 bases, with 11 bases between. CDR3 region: CASSQDRRETQYF. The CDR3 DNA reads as TGTGCCAGCAGCCAAGACAGGCGAGAGACCCAGTACTTC.

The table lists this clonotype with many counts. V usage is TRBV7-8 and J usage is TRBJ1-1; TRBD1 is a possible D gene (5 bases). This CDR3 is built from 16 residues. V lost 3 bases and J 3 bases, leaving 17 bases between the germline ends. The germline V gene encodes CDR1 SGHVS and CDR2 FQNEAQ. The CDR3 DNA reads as TGTGCCAGCAGCTTGCAGTGGATTATCAGGGACACTGAAGCTTTCTTT. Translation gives CASSLQWIIRDTEAFF.

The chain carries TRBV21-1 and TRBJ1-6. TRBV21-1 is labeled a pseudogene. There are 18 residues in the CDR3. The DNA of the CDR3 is TGTGCCACCCCCAAAGAGGAGGGACCAAACTCGGGGAATTCACCCCTCCACTTT. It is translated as CATPKEEGPNSGNSPLHF.

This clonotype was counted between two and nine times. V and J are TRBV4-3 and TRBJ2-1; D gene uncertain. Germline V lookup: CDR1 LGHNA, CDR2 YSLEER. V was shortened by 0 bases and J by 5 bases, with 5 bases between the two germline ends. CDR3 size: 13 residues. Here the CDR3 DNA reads TGCGCCAGCAGCCAAGAGGAAAACAATGAGCAGTTCTTC. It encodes CASSQEENNEQFF.

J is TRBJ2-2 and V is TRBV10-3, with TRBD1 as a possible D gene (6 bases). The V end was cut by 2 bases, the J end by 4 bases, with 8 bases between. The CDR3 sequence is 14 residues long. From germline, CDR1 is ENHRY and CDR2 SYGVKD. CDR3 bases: TGTGCCATCAGTGAGACAGGGAGCACCGGGGAGCTGTTTTTT. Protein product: CAISETGSTGELFF.

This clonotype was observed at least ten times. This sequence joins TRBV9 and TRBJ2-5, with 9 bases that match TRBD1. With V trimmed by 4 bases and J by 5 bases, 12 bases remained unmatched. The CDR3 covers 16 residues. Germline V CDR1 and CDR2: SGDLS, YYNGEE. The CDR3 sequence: CASSLSGTGKLETQYF. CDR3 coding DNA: TGTGCCAGCAGCCTATCCGGGACAGGGAAGTTGGAGACCCAGTACTTC.

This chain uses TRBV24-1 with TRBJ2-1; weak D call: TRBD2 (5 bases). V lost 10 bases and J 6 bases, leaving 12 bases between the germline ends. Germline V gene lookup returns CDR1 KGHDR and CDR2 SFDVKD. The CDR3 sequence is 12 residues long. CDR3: CATSPGSNEQFF. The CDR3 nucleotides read TGTGCCACTTCCCCTGGGAGCAATGAGCAGTTCTTC.